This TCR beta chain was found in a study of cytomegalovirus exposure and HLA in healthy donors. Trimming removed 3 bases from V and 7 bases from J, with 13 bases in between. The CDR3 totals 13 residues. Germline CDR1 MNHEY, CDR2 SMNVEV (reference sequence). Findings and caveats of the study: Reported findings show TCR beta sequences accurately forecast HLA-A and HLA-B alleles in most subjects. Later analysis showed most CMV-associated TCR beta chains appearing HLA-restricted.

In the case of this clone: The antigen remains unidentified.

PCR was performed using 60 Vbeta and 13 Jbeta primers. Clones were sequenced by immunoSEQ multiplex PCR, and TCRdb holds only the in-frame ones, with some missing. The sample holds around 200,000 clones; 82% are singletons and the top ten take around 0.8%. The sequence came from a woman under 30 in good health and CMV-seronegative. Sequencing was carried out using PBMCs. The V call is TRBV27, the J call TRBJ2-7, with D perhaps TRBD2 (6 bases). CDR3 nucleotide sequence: TGTGCCAGCAGTTTCGGAGGGCCAGGGGAGCAGTACTTC. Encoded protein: CASSFGGPGEQYF.